Listed here is a single T cell receptor (beta chain). The target antigen is unknown. Trimming stripped 2 bases from V and 0 bases from J, with 7 bases between. Germline assignment: CDR1 SEHNR and CDR2 FQNEAQ (reference sequence). CDR3 length equals 15 residues. Healthy individuals who donated bone marrow served as the donors. This specimen comes from a study of cytomegalovirus exposure and HLA in healthy donors. Study-level results: Productive rates of about 90% or about 30% were seen for most TCR beta V segments in an earlier analysis. In a later analysis, a missense DCLRE1C variant was linked to TCR beta V- and J-gene trimming.

13 Jbeta primers and 60 Vbeta primers were used for the PCR. The data were produced by immunoSEQ multiplex PCR, yet TCRdb's version contains in-frame clones alone and is incomplete. The sample lists about 170,000 clones; around 84% were seen once. The sequence came from a man younger than 35 in good health and CMV-seropositive. The chain links TRBV7-9 to TRBJ1-4; D is possibly TRBD1 (5 bases). The sequenced sample was PBMCs. The CDR3 is CASSLPTATNEKLFF. In DNA form, the CDR3 reads TGTGCCAGCAGCTTACCGACAGCAACTAATGAAAAACTGTTTTTT.